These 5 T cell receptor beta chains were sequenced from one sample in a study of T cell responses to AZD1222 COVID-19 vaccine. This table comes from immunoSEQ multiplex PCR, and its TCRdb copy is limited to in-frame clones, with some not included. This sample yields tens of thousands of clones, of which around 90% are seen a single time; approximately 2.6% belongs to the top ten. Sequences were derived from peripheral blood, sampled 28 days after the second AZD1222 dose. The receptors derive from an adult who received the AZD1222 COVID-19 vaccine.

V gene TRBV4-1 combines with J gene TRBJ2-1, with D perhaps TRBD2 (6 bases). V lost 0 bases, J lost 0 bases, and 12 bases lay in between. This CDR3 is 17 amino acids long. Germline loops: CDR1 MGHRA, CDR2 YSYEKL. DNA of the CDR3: TGCGCCAGCAGCCAAGAAGTCGGGGGACGCTCCTACAATGAGCAGTTCTTC. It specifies CASSQEVGGRSYNEQFF.

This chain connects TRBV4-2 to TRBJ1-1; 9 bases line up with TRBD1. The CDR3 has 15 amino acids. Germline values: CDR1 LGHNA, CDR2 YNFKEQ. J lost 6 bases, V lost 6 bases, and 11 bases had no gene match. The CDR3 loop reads CASRLTGQGRSEAFF. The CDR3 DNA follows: TGTGCCAGCAGGCTTACCGGACAGGGGCGATCTGAAGCTTTCTTT.

The CDR3 protein is CATREGGYEQYF. In DNA form, the CDR3 reads TGTGCCACGAGGGAGGGCGGCTACGAGCAGTACTTC. The chain recombines TRBV7-9 with TRBJ2-7; the match to TRBD2 covers 7 bases. The V and J ends lost 10 bases and 3 bases, in that order; junction bases with no gene match: 6. Germline V gene sequence: CDR1 SEHNR, CDR2 FQNEAQ (reference sequence). This CDR3 has 12 residues.

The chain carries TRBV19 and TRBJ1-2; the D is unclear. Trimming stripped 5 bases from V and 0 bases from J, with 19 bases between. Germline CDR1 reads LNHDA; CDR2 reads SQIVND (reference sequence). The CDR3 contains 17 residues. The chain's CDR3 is CASSAQAEGRANYGYTF. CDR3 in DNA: TGTGCCAGTAGTGCCCAGGCGGAGGGCCGAGCTAACTATGGCTACACCTTC.

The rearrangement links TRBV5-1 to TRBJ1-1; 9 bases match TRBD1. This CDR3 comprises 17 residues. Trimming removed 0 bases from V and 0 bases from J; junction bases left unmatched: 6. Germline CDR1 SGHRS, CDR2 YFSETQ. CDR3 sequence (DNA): TGCGCCAGCAGCTTGGTGGACAGGGGATCCATGAACACTGAAGCTTTCTTT. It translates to CASSLVDRGSMNTEAFF.